This T cell receptor beta chain was sequenced for a study of control samples from healthy donors and cancer patients. Assay: immunoSEQ multiplex PCR; the TCRdb copy retains only in-frame clones and omits some. The table shows roughly 88,000 clones, with just under 85% occurring only once. Trimming cost V 2 bases and J 10 bases, with 13 bases left between them. There are 13 residues in the CDR3. Germline CDR1 MNHEY, CDR2 SVGAGI. This sequence was found in a man between 25 and 39 years old in good health. Sequenced input: blood. The V gene is TRBV6-5, the J gene TRBJ2-3; D is unclear. In nucleotides, the CDR3 is TGTGCCAGCAGTTACACGGTCCATGGGGCGCAGTATTTT. Its protein product is CASSYTVHGAQYF.